This T cell receptor beta chain is drawn from a study of blood T cell repertoires in COVID-19. V trimming: 8 bases; J trimming: 0 bases; junction bases outside the gene matches: 9. The V gene's germline CDR1 is MDHEN and CDR2 SYDVKM. The CDR3 has 15 residues. Methods used by the authors: Estimation of nucleated cell counts relied on the amplification of reference gene primers. Produced via immunoSEQ multiplex PCR; TCRdb's table is partial and in-frame only. That table furnishes V, J and clone size, whereas the DNA furnished D and trimming. The sample yields fewer than 250,000 clones, 80% to 85% seen once.

This receptor was obtained from a woman aged 50 to 60 with acute COVID-19. The sample taken for sequencing was PBMCs or T cells enriched from blood (not recorded which). V usage is TRBV28 and J usage is TRBJ2-7; 8 nucleotides match TRBD2. In DNA form, the CDR3 reads TGTGCCAGCCTGGGGCGACTAGCGAGCTCCTACGAGCAGTACTTC. Its protein is CASLGRLASSYEQYF.